The present entry profiles one T cell receptor beta chain with its context. The germline gene is not matched at one end of the junction; a read error may be the cause. This sample is part of a study of early T cells in non-severe SARS-CoV-2 infection. TCRdb reprocessed the 5' RACE reads with MiXCR, giving one entry per CDR3 protein. The sample includes tens of thousands of distinct CDR3 sequences, 9.5% to 15% seen only once; the top ten take around 2.9%. Germline-derived CDR1 and CDR2 are LNHDA and SQIVND (reference sequence). The CDR3 runs to 12 residues. The source of this sequence is an adult who was a healthcare worker with PCR-confirmed SARS-CoV-2 infection or an uninfected control (not recorded which). This specimen was whole blood, taken at baseline. The V gene is TRBV19, the J gene TRBJ2-1; D not certain. CDR3 coding DNA: TGTGCCAGTAGTATAGGGGCCAATGAGCAGATCTTC. As protein: CASSIGANEQIF.